Presented here are 8 T cell receptor beta chains from one specimen sequenced in a study of graft-versus-host responses after intestinal transplantation. Antigens for these TCRs are unknown. Sequencing was performed with immunoSEQ multiplex PCR; in TCRdb, only in-frame clones are kept and a portion is missing. Of more than 95,000 clones listed, 92% are singletons. The sample consisted of unstimulated CD4+ T cells sorted from spleen or lymph node cells, taken before intestinal transplant. The origin of the receptors is a human donor who received an intestinal transplant.

The chain is built from TRBV5-4 and TRBJ2-3, with 9 bases fitting TRBD2. From germline, CDR1 is SGHNT and CDR2 YYREEE (reference sequence). The CDR3 extends over 16 amino acids. J gave up 2 bases and V 1 base, and 5 bases lay outside the gene matches. The CDR3 loop reads CASSLSLAGFTDTQYF. In DNA form, the CDR3 reads TGTGCCAGCAGCTTGTCCCTAGCGGGATTCACAGATACGCAGTATTTT.

This clone was recorded only once. The chain recombines TRBV5-1 with TRBJ1-6, with D possibly TRBD1 on 6 matching bases. Trimming shortened V by 0 bases and J by 0 bases, and 10 bases separated the two germline ends. CDR1 and CDR2 from the germline V gene are SGHRS and YFSETQ. The CDR3 runs to 17 residues. The CDR3 sequence is CASSLAGASSYNSPLHF. CDR3 sequence (DNA): TGCGCCAGCAGCTTGGCAGGGGCCAGCTCCTATAATTCACCCCTCCACTTT.

J is TRBJ1-2 and V is TRBV18; 10 nucleotides match TRBD1. Trimming removed 3 bases from V and 3 bases from J; junction bases left unmatched: 7. Per germline, CDR1 KGHSH and CDR2 LQKENI. This CDR3 is built from 16 residues. The CDR3 nucleotides are TGTGCCAGCTCACCTTCTGGACAGGGGGGATACTATGGCTACACCTTC. It is translated as CASSPSGQGGYYGYTF.

This chain uses TRBV5-8 with TRBJ2-3; TRBD2 is a possible D gene (6 bases). The CDR3 loop spans 18 amino acids. Germline CDR1 reads SGHTS; CDR2 reads YDEGEE. Trimming pared 0 bases from V and 0 bases from J, leaving 17 bases between. The CDR3 protein is CASSLGLGGATSTDTQYF. CDR3 bases: TGTGCCAGCAGCTTGGGACTGGGCGGGGCAACTAGCACAGATACGCAGTATTTT.

This clone came up once. The chain uses TRBV23-1 and TRBJ2-7; 7 nucleotides match TRBD1. TRBV23-1 is an open reading frame whose function is uncertain. The CDR3 is 13 residues long. Trimming at V came to 8 bases and at J to 6 bases, leaving 10 bases not matched to a gene. The CDR3 reads CASPEDREIEQYF. The CDR3 nucleotides read TGCGCCAGCCCCGAAGACAGGGAGATCGAGCAGTACTTC.

The chain employs TRBV25-1 and TRBJ1-1; unclear D gene. The CDR3 has 14 amino acids. V lost 3 bases and J lost 1, with 9 bases in between. CDR1 and CDR2 from the germline V gene are MGHDK and SYGVNS. For the CDR3, the DNA is TGTGCCAGCAGTGACTCGACGGGGAACACTGAAGCTTTCTTT. Its protein product is CASSDSTGNTEAFF.

The chain couples TRBV4-2 to TRBJ2-5, with 7 bases lining up with TRBD1. Germline lookup yields CDR1 LGHNA and CDR2 YNFKEQ. The ends lost 1 base at V and 3 bases at J; junction bases unmatched: 2. This CDR3 is 14 amino acids long. The CDR3 bases are TGTGCCAGCAGCCAAGGGCAGGGGGAAGAGACCCAGTACTTC. It is translated as CASSQGQGEETQYF.

The chain carries TRBV13 and TRBJ2-3; no clear D gene. From germline, CDR1 is PRHDT and CDR2 FYEKMQ (reference sequence). The CDR3 totals 11 residues. V lost 3 bases and J 5 bases, leaving 3 bases between the germline ends. The CDR3, as DNA: TGTGCCAGCAGCTTCTTAGATACGCAGTATTTT. Protein sequence: CASSFLDTQYF. Supplemented by reference TRBV13 and TRBJ2-3, the full variable domain reads AAGVIQSPRHLIKEKRETATLKCYPIPRHDTVYWYQQGPGQDPQFLISFYEKMQSDKGSIPDRFSAQQFSDYHSELNMSSLELGDSALYFCASSFLDTQYFGPGTRLTVL.